The 13 T cell receptor beta chains presented below share a single source sample, sequenced in a study of glioma-infiltrating T cells. TCR alpha and beta CDR3 regions were amplified from RNA using iRepertoire nested multiplex PCR. TCRdb ran MiXCR on the multiplex PCR reads and lists one entry per CDR3 protein. The table shows about 400,000 distinct CDR3 sequences, with roughly two fifths occurring only once. The sample was glioma tissue, nonneoplastic brain tissue, or PBMCs (not recorded which). Receptors originate from a human donor with low-grade glioma or glioblastoma, undergoing nonglioma brain surgery, or in good health (not recorded which).

This clonotype has more than one count but fewer than ten. The rearrangement joins TRBV5-1 to TRBJ2-3; maybe TRBD2 (7 bases). Trimming took off 4 bases at V and 2 bases at J, with 14 bases between the two ends. Germline V gives CDR1 SGHRS, CDR2 YFSETQ. The CDR3 consists of 15 residues. The CDR3 DNA sequence: TGCGCCAGCAGCGACCCGGGGGGCGCCACAGATACGCAGTATTTT. Translation gives CASSDPGGATDTQYF.

The chain employs TRBV7-9 and TRBJ1-6, with a tentative D call TRBD1 (5 bases). This CDR3 spans 13 amino acids. The ends were cut back, 5 bases at V and 7 bases at J, with 9 bases in the middle. From germline, CDR1 is SEHNR and CDR2 FQNEAQ (reference sequence). CDR3 nucleotide sequence: TGTGCCAGCAGCGGGGCAGGGAATTCACCCCTCCACTTT. Translation: CASSGAGNSPLHF.

This clonotype has a count of ten or more. The rearrangement uses TRBV20-1 and TRBJ1-1; weak D call: TRBD1 (5 bases). Germline CDR1 and CDR2: DFQATT and SNEGSKA (reference sequence). The CDR3 has 15 amino acids. V was pared by 6 bases and J by 0 bases, with 17 bases between. For the CDR3, the DNA is TGCAGTGCCCCAGGTTGGCAGGGCTTGAACACTGAAGCTTTCTTT. This gives the protein CSAPGWQGLNTEAFF.

The rearrangement uses TRBV27 and TRBJ2-5; TRBD1 matches at 7 bases. With V trimmed by 6 bases and J by 9 bases, 10 bases remained unmatched. Germline V gene data show CDR1 as MNHEY and CDR2 as SMNVEV (reference sequence). The CDR3 is made up of 13 amino acids. The CDR3, as DNA: TGTGCCAGCAGCGGACAGGCCCGTTTGGCCCAGTACTTC. It specifies CASSGQARLAQYF.

The genes are TRBV4-1 and TRBJ2-4; D is ambiguous. CDR3 length equals 17 residues. V was pared by 0 bases and J by 3 bases, with 15 bases between. Germline assignment: CDR1 MGHRA and CDR2 YSYEKL. The CDR3, as DNA: TGCGCCAGCAGCCAAGAGGCAGTGAGTCAAAGCAAAAACATTCAGTACTTC. Protein sequence: CASSQEAVSQSKNIQYF.

The V and J genes are TRBV4-2 and TRBJ2-7; 14 bases are shared with TRBD2. Unmatched junction bases numbered 15, after V lost 4 bases and J lost 7 bases. This CDR3 has 18 residues. Germline V gene lookup returns CDR1 LGHNA and CDR2 YNFKEQ. CDR3 residues: CASSPQPGLAGAAFEQYF. The CDR3 DNA is TGTGCCAGCAGCCCACAGCCGGGACTAGCGGGAGCCGCGTTTGAGCAGTACTTC.

The chain carries TRBV27 and TRBJ2-5; 7 nucleotides agree with TRBD2. This CDR3 contains 16 residues. Trimming removed 6 bases from V and 1 base from J; junction bases left unmatched: 11. From germline, CDR1 is MNHEY and CDR2 SMNVEV (reference sequence). The CDR3 DNA sequence: TGTGCCAGCAGCGTAGCTCTGCCTAGCGGCCAAGAGACCCAGTACTTC. Protein sequence: CASSVALPSGQETQYF.

In its sample, this clonotype was seen many times. The V and J genes are TRBV6-5 and TRBJ1-2; D is unresolved. There are 16 residues in the CDR3. The germline CDR1 and CDR2 sequences are MNHEY and SVGAGI. Trimming removed 0 bases from V and 0 bases from J, with 11 bases in between. CDR3: CASSYSPLGANYGYTF. The CDR3 DNA sequence: TGTGCCAGCAGTTACTCTCCGTTAGGAGCTAACTATGGCTACACCTTC.

This clonotype was counted only a few times. The rearrangement uses TRBV20-1 and TRBJ1-5; D unclear. Germline V gene data show CDR1 as DFQATT and CDR2 as SNEGSKA (reference sequence). Trimming shortened V by 3 bases and J by 9 bases, and 15 bases separated the two germline ends. This CDR3 has 13 amino acids. CDR3 sequence: CSASGRGRTPQHF. CDR3 in DNA: TGCAGTGCTAGTGGGCGAGGACGGACGCCCCAGCATTTT.

V and J are TRBV2 and TRBJ2-7, with 8 bases fitting TRBD1. Per the germline V gene, CDR1 is SNHLY and CDR2 is FYNNEI. CDR3 length: 14 amino acids. With 7 bases clipped from V and 1 base from J, the junction kept 6 bases outside the gene matches. CDR3 in DNA: TGTGCCAGCAATCCGGGACAGGCTTCCTACGAGCAGTACTTC. The encoded protein is CASNPGQASYEQYF.

There are a few counts of this clonotype. V is TRBV20-1 and J is TRBJ2-7; D is uncertain. This CDR3 has 13 amino acids. Germline loops: CDR1 DFQATT, CDR2 SNEGSKA (reference sequence). V was shortened by 0 bases and J by 7 bases, with 13 bases between the two germline ends. The DNA of the CDR3 is TGCAGTGCTAGAGATTTAGTTCCTAGGGAGCAGTACTTC. Residues: CSARDLVPREQYF.

With respect to this clonotype: Germline is not matched at one junction end, which may reflect a read error. The V and J genes are TRBV6-6 and TRBJ1-1; TRBD1 is a possible D gene (6 bases). Germline CDR1 and CDR2: MNHNY and SVGAGI (reference sequence). The CDR3 is made up of 14 amino acids. Here the CDR3 reads CASSYRQVNTKAFF. In DNA form, the CDR3 reads TGTGCTAGCAGTTACCGACAGGTGAACACTAAAGCTTTCTTT.

About this clonotype: The germline gene is not matched at one end of the junction; a read error may be the cause. V usage is TRBV7-9 and J usage is TRBJ2-3; D uncertain. CDR3 length: 14 amino acids. Germline V gives CDR1 SEHNR, CDR2 FQNEAQ (reference sequence). The CDR3 spells CASSLVYGSDTQYF. DNA for the CDR3: TGTGCCAGCAGCTTAGTCTATGGGTCAGATACGCAGTACTTT.